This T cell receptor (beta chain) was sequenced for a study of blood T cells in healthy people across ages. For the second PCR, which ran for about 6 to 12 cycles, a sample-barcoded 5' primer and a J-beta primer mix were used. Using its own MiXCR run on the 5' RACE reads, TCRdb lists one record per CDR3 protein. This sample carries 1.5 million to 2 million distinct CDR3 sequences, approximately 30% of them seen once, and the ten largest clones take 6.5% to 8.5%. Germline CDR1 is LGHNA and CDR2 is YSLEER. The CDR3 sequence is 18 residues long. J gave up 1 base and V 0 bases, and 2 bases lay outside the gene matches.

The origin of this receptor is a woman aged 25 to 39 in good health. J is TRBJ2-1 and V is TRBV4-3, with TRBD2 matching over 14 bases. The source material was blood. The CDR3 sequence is CASSQDGTSGRSYNEQFF. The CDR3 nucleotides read TGCGCCAGCAGCCAAGATGGGACTAGCGGGAGATCCTACAATGAGCAGTTCTTC.